A single T cell receptor beta chain is shown here with its context. Its cognate antigen has yet to be identified. The record has no base qualities; no much larger clone is one base away. This sample stems from a study of blood T cell repertoires in COVID-19 (TCRdb year 2020). About the study as a whole: Samples covering the acute and convalescent phases of COVID-19 were provided by collaborators in the United States, Italy and Spain. The material from the prospective study consisted of cDNA or gDNA derived from T cells, B-cell-depleted T cells, or PBMCs. Deeply sampled blood TCRbeta repertoires from subjects exposed to, actively infected with, or recovered from COVID-19 were included in the dataset. A freely available public database, intended as a resource for researchers studying the immune response to SARS-CoV-2, is where the repertoires were released. The samples were drawn from two sources: the first 160 participants of the ongoing ImmuneRACE study, and 1,000 to 1,500 subjects contributed by 6 global collaborators. A de-identified subject ID, COVID-19 status, age in years and sex were almost always included in the sample metadata. Where HLA class I and class II types were available, the types were taken from metadata supplied by the sample provider, not from assay-based typing. Study-level results and caveats: The amount of clinical and demographic metadata varied by source and participant and was provided uncurated.

TCRbeta CDR3 regions were amplified from genomic DNA by means of the immunoSEQ Assay, a bias-controlled multiplex PCR. The paper's processing steps were these. Within the assay, amplification of reference gene primers was used to estimate how many nucleated cells each sample contained. Sequence reads were collapsed and filtered to measure the absolute abundance of every unique TCRbeta CDR3 rearrangement. For each sample, productive Simpson clonality was calculated as the square root of Simpson's diversity index across productive rearrangements. TCRdb mirrors the immuneACCESS table, restricted to in-frame sequences. Some clones are absent from its copies; in checked studies, under half trace to an unresolved V gene, and the reason for the others is unknown. V and J calls and clone size are given by that table; D and trimming were obtained from the DNA. This sample is represented by fewer than 250,000 clones; around nine tenths of them were singletons. Clones ranked in the top ten supply over 0.8% of the sample.

One collaborating source in Seattle enrolled patients while the patients were actively infected and followed the patients over time throughout the course of disease. Each collaborating institution followed its own protocols to collect whole blood in K2EDTA tubes. For TCRbeta analysis, collaborators shipped samples as frozen whole blood, isolated PBMCs, or DNA extracted from either of those sample types. The trim is 3 bases for V and 5 bases for J, with a gap of 11 bases between the germline ends. The CDR3 holds 13 amino acids from the cysteine to the phenylalanine. The only DNA kept is the CDR3, 39 bases in frame from the first base. According to the germline V gene, CDR1 reads SNHLY and CDR2 reads FYNNEI.

This receptor chain uses TRBV2 and TRBJ2-7; 5 matching bases give a weak D call of TRBD2. Input material: peripheral blood. The TCR originated in a man aged 30-40 years with COVID-19, enrolled during active disease. In nucleotides, the sequence is TGTGCCAGCAGTGAGATCGGGGAGCACGAGCAGTACTTC. Translation gives CASSEIGEHEQYF.